This T cell receptor (beta chain) was sequenced during a study of PD-1 blockade in classical Hodgkin lymphoma. Clones were sequenced by immunoSEQ multiplex PCR, and TCRdb holds only the in-frame ones, with some missing. The repertoire holds 10,000 to 15,000 clones, with about 90% as singletons. Germline V lookup: CDR1 MDHEN, CDR2 SYDVKM. The CDR3 sequence is 17 residues long. The junction had 3 bases not matched to a gene; V was cut back by 0 bases and J by 6 bases. The study, taken as a whole, reports: Complete responders started with a diversity level that resembled newly diagnosed patients at baseline. Compared with baseline, CD4+ but not CD8+ TCR diversity had risen significantly by C4D1.

No patient escaped relapse after autologous stem cell transplantation, and brentuximab vedotin exposure varied. Thawed PBMCs were the source of CD4+ T cells, purified by magnetic negative selection. Complete response, partial response or progressive disease were the best responses. With regard to this clone: Its antigen is not known.

The sample here was CD4+ T cells from blood, taken at baseline. The chain has TRBV28 and TRBJ2-1; TRBD2 matches at 15 bases. The sequence was collected from a human donor with classical Hodgkin lymphoma. CDR3: CASSLWGGLAGGNEQFF. CDR3 DNA sequence: TGTGCCAGCAGTTTATGGGGGGGACTAGCGGGAGGCAATGAGCAGTTCTTC.